Sequencing of this TCR beta chain was carried out in a study of CDR3 diversity in severe acne. Germline CDR1 is LNHDA and CDR2 is SQIVND (reference sequence). This CDR3 is built from 14 residues. The germline V and J ends were trimmed by 6 bases and 1 base, with 13 bases remaining between them. TCRdb itself ran the PCR reads through MiXCR, one entry per CDR3 protein. The sample records approximately 80,000 distinct CDR3 sequences, under 60% being singletons. The sequencing sample was made of blood. V usage is TRBV19 and J usage is TRBJ2-7, with D possibly TRBD2 on 5 matching bases. The receptor was isolated from a male donor in good health, without acne. In nucleotides, the CDR3 is TGTGCCAGTAGCCCCGGAAGGGAGTCCTACGAGCAGTACTTC. It codes for CASSPGRESYEQYF.